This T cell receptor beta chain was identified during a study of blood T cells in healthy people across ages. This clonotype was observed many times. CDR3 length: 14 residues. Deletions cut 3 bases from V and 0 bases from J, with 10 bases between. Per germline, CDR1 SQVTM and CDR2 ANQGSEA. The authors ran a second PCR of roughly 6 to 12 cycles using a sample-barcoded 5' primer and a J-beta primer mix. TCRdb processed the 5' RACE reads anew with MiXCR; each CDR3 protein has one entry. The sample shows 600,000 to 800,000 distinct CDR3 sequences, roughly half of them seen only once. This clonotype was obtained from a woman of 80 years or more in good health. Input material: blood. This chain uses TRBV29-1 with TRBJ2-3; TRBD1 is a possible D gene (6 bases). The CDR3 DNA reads TGCAGCGTTGATCCCAGGGGCAGCACAGATACGCAGTATTTT. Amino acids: CSVDPRGSTDTQYF.